Listed here is a single T cell receptor beta chain. The antigen is undetermined. The entry originates in a study of post-analysis software for immune sequencing data. Background on the study: Courses of disease covered relapsing-remitting, secondary progressive and progressive-relapsing multiple sclerosis.

Overall study findings and caveats: Controls' normalized Chao1 diversity significantly exceeded that of multiple sclerosis patients. F-measure co-clustering was strong for batch-matched samples.

Unique-molecular-identifier-tagged TCR beta cDNA libraries were used. Roughly 500,000 cDNA molecules came from about 1 to 10 million T cells. TCRdb independently ran MiXCR on the PCR reads; one entry per CDR3 protein. The sample holds approximately 440,000 distinct CDR3 sequences; roughly 45% are singletons and the top ten take 9% to 13%. This clonotype originated in a girl between 10 and 17 years old with multiple sclerosis. The sample comprised blood.

CDR3 coding DNA: TGTGCCAGCAGTTTGTTTGAGGTTAGCTCCTACAATGAGCAGTTCTTC. Protein sequence: CASSLFEVSSYNEQFF. The J gene is TRBJ2-1, the V gene TRBV12-3 or TRBV12-4; D is unclear. The CDR3 covers 16 residues. V was trimmed by 3 bases and J by 0 bases, leaving 12 bases between them.